Listed here is a single T cell receptor (beta chain). This record belongs to a study of OX40 agonist ivuxolimab in advanced cancers. Measured with immunoSEQ multiplex PCR; TCRdb has only the in-frame clones, and not every one. The sample records roughly 96,000 clones, roughly 80% being singletons. In germline, CDR1 is MNHNS, CDR2 SASEGT. CDR3 length: 13 amino acids. V was trimmed by 7 bases and J by 3 bases, leaving 12 bases between them. The V call is TRBV6-1, the J call TRBJ2-5, with a tentative D call TRBD1 (6 bases). This clonotype was obtained from an adult with an advanced solid tumor such as melanoma, head and neck, liver or kidney cancer. The specimen comprised CD4+ or CD8+ T cells sorted from blood, sampled in a trial of the OX40 agonist ivuxolimab. The CDR3 DNA follows: TGTGCCAGCACCAGGTCAGGGGAAGAGACCCAGTACTTC. Translation gives CASTRSGEETQYF.